The present T cell receptor beta chain was sequenced within a study of cytomegalovirus exposure and HLA in healthy donors. Background on the study: Unique TCRs from HLA-typed donors, 75 million to 100 million of them, were held in an early data release.

A word on this clone: Its antigen is undetermined.

Study observations and caveats: Earlier results showed most TCR beta V segments being productive about 90% or about 30% of the time. Associated with HLA alleles at 0.05 false discovery rate in a later analysis were around 17,000 TCR beta sequences.

The CDR3 totals 13 residues. Germline V gene lookup returns CDR1 SNHLY and CDR2 FYNNEI. Deletions cut 7 bases from V and 0 bases from J, with 7 bases between. The study ran its PCR with 60 Vbeta and 13 Jbeta primers. The assay was immunoSEQ multiplex PCR, and TCRdb's table has in-frame clones only and misses some. The table for this sample gives about 130,000 clones. The sequenced sample was PBMCs. The chain joins TRBV2 to TRBJ1-5, with D perhaps TRBD1 (5 bases). The source of this sequence is a man aged 30 to 39 in good health and CMV-seronegative. The CDR3 protein is CASTTDSNQPQHF. In nucleotides, the CDR3 is TGTGCCAGCACGACAGATAGCAATCAGCCCCAGCATTTT. The full variable domain, with the rest looked up from reference TRBV2 and TRBJ1-5, is EPEVTQTPSHQVTQMGQEVILRCVPISNHLYFYWYRQILGQKVEFLVSFYNNEISEKSEIFDDQFSVERPDGSNFTLKIRSTKLEDSAMYFCASTTDSNQPQHFGDGTRLSIL.